One TCR beta chain is described in this entry. Recruitment covered about two dozen US areas and drew participants whose ages spanned roughly 18 to 90 years. People in the exposed group encountered a COVID-19 case within 2 weeks before entering the study. The CDR3 contains 16 residues. Germline CDR1 SGHTA, CDR2 FQGNSA. The V segment lost 2 bases and the J segment 3 bases; nucleotides outside the gene matches: 8. This entry belongs to a study of blood T cell repertoires in COVID-19. In the study overall: The origin of the acute and convalescent COVID-19 samples was the United States, Italy and Spain. Nucleic acid was either cDNA or gDNA, and it came from T cells, B-cell-depleted T cells, or PBMCs.

This table comes from immunoSEQ multiplex PCR, and its TCRdb copy is limited to in-frame clones, with some not included. The sample consists of 150,000 to 200,000 clones, 80% to 85% of them appearing once. The chain uses TRBV7-2 and TRBJ2-5; 8 nucleotides match TRBD2. The TCR originated in a man in his 70s who had been exposed to COVID-19. Sequenced sample: PBMCs or T cells enriched from blood (not recorded which). CDR3 protein: CASSLLVAGLEETQYF. The CDR3 DNA reads as TGTGCCAGCAGCTTATTAGTAGCGGGGCTCGAAGAGACCCAGTACTTC.